These 21 T cell receptor beta chains were sequenced from one sample in a study of regulatory and conventional T cells in RAG deficiency. Profiling relied on immunoSEQ multiplex PCR, and the TCRdb table lists in-frame clones only, not all of them. The sample holds around 37,000 clones, around nine tenths seen once. These same records also appear under a second study, on regulatory T cells. That report adds: Amplification used 52 TRBV primers and 13 TRBJ primers.

The sequenced sample was CD8+ T cells sorted from blood. These receptors all stem from a human donor in good health.

The genes are TRBV30 and TRBJ1-4, with 7 bases fitting TRBD1. The CDR3 contains 15 residues. From germline, CDR1 is GTSNPN and CDR2 SVGIG (reference sequence). The V and J ends lost 6 bases and 10 bases, in that order; junction bases with no gene match: 17. The CDR3 DNA is TGTGCCTGCGACGATGGGACAGAGGAAGGGGGAAAACTGTTTTTT. Translating gives CACDDGTEEGGKLFF. Filled out from reference TRBV30 and TRBJ1-4, the complete variable domain reads SQTIHQWPATLVQPVGSPLSLECTVEGTSNPNLYWYRQAAGRGLQLLFYSVGIGQISSEVPQNLSASRPQDRQFILSSKKLLLSDSGFYLCACDDGTEEGGKLFFGSGTQLSVL.

The chain links TRBV4-1 to TRBJ2-5; TRBD1 is a possible D gene (5 bases). V shed 0 bases and J shed 5 bases, with 13 bases lying between them. This CDR3 has 15 amino acids. The V gene's germline CDR1 is MGHRA and CDR2 YSYEKL. DNA of the CDR3: TGCGCCAGCAGCCAAGAAGGGGCTTATGGTGAGACCCAGTACTTC. Translating it yields CASSQEGAYGETQYF.

CDR3 sequence (DNA): TGTGCCAGCAGTCCCCCCCCGGGACTAGCGTATGAGCAGTACTTC. It specifies CASSPPPGLAYEQYF. This rearrangement joins TRBV27 to TRBJ2-7, with 10 bases identical to TRBD2. The CDR3 totals 15 residues. After removal of 5 bases from V and 7 bases from J, the junction contained 11 bases not matched to a gene. The germline V gene has CDR1 MNHEY and CDR2 SMNVEV (reference sequence).

The chain combines TRBV19 with TRBJ2-3, with D unclear. The CDR3 loop spans 18 amino acids. V was pared by 1 base and J by 2 bases, with 19 bases between. Germline V gene lookup returns CDR1 LNHDA and CDR2 SQIVND (reference sequence). Written as DNA, the CDR3 is TGTGCCAGTAGTATAGGATCCCGTGCCCGAAGGTCCACAGATACGCAGTATTTT. Translated, it gives CASSIGSRARRSTDTQYF.

J is TRBJ1-2 and V is TRBV13; the match to TRBD1 covers 9 bases. The CDR3 extends over 18 amino acids. The germline V gene encodes CDR1 PRHDT and CDR2 FYEKMQ (reference sequence). Trimming at V came to 2 bases and at J to 8 bases, leaving 18 bases not matched to a gene. CDR3 in amino acids: CASSLSGGGTGRNRGYTF. CDR3 DNA: TGTGCCAGCAGCTTAAGTGGAGGGGGGACAGGGCGGAATCGGGGCTACACCTTC.

This chain uses TRBV11-2 with TRBJ1-2, with D possibly matching TRBD1 (5 bases). The germline V gene has CDR1 SGHAT and CDR2 FQNNGV. This CDR3 comprises 15 residues. V was cut by 4 bases and J by 5 bases, with 17 bases left in between. The CDR3 is CASSSLSGTVYGYTF. As DNA, the CDR3 is TGTGCCAGCAGCTCCCTGAGCGGGACGGTATATGGCTACACCTTC.

The chain joins TRBV29-1 to TRBJ2-2; possibly TRBD1 or TRBD2 for D (5 bases each). The V and J ends lost 5 bases and 6 bases respectively, with 19 bases between them. Germline loops: CDR1 SQVTM, CDR2 ANQGSEA. The CDR3 length is 15 residues. In DNA, the CDR3 is TGCAGCGTTCGGGACGGAACGAGGTCACCCGGGGAGCTGTTTTTT. This encodes CSVRDGTRSPGELFF.

V is TRBV7-2 and J is TRBJ2-1; D unclear. Per germline, CDR1 SGHTA and CDR2 FQGNSA. CDR3 length equals 13 residues. V shed 5 bases and J shed 6 bases, with 11 bases lying between them. CDR3 in amino acids: CASSISTFNEQFF. DNA for the CDR3: TGTGCCAGCAGCATCTCGACCTTCAATGAGCAGTTCTTC.

The chain uses TRBV5-1 and TRBJ1-1, with 8 bases lining up with TRBD1. The CDR3 spans 14 residues. Trimming at V came to 0 bases and at J to 4 bases, leaving 2 bases not matched to a gene. Germline CDR1 SGHRS, CDR2 YFSETQ. CDR3 coding DNA: TGCGCCAGCAGCTTGGCAGGGGGCATCACTGAAGCTTTCTTT. Protein product: CASSLAGGITEAFF.

V is TRBV12-5 and J is TRBJ1-1, with D possibly being TRBD1 (5 bases). Germline CDR1 reads LGHNT; CDR2 reads FRNRAP. Trimming stripped 5 bases from V and 6 bases from J, with 13 bases between. CDR3 length: 13 amino acids. This CDR3 reads CASGPSQGSEAFF. As DNA, the CDR3 is TGTGCTAGTGGTCCTTCTCAGGGATCTGAAGCTTTCTTT.

The V gene is TRBV2, the J gene TRBJ2-7; possibly TRBD2 for D (7 bases). Germline CDR1 reads SNHLY; CDR2 reads FYNNEI. V was cut by 8 bases and J by 0 bases, with 14 bases left in between. The CDR3 contains 14 residues. CDR3 sequence reads: CASRGVDSSYEQYF. The CDR3 DNA follows: TGTGCCAGCCGGGGGGTGGACAGCTCCTACGAGCAGTACTTC.

This clone was counted a single time. The chain employs TRBV18 and TRBJ2-3; TRBD2 might be the D (5 bases). In germline, CDR1 is KGHSH, CDR2 LQKENI. CDR3 length: 15 amino acids. Trimming pared 3 bases from V and 1 base from J, leaving 11 bases between. The CDR3 DNA follows: TGTGCCAGCTCACCCCCGCGGGTGGGCACAGATACGCAGTATTTT. Encoded protein: CASSPPRVGTDTQYF.

This clone was seen once. This sequence joins TRBV2 and TRBJ1-5, with D perhaps TRBD1 (5 bases). This CDR3 is 14 amino acids long. Germline CDR1 reads SNHLY; CDR2 reads FYNNEI. Trimming pared 6 bases from V and 4 bases from J, leaving 13 bases between. Here the CDR3 reads CASSSSGGNQPQHF. In nucleotides, the CDR3 is TGTGCCAGCAGCTCCTCGGGGGGAAATCAGCCCCAGCATTTT.

The gene calls are TRBV28 and TRBJ2-7; D gene uncertain. Trimming shortened V by 6 bases and J by 3 bases, and 9 bases separated the two germline ends. CDR3 length equals 12 residues. Germline CDR1 and CDR2: MDHEN and SYDVKM. CDR3 sequence reads: CASSRDVYEQYF. Written as DNA, the CDR3 is TGTGCCAGCAGCAGAGACGTCTACGAGCAGTACTTC.

Of note for this clone: Other DNA sequences in the sample encode the same CDR3. The V gene is TRBV19, the J gene TRBJ2-7; D is possibly TRBD2 (6 bases). Germline V gene lookup returns CDR1 LNHDA and CDR2 SQIVND (reference sequence). The CDR3 runs to 13 residues. The V and J ends lost 6 bases and 4 bases respectively, with 13 bases between them. The chain's CDR3 is CASSSGVTYEQYF. The CDR3, as DNA: TGTGCCAGTAGCTCGGGGGTAACTTACGAGCAGTACTTC.

The CDR3 nucleotides are TGCGCCAGCAGCCCGACCGTGTTTGTGGGGTTGAGCGGGGAGCTGTTTTTT. Protein sequence: CASSPTVFVGLSGELFF. The gene calls are TRBV5-1 and TRBJ2-2; no clear D gene. The CDR3 is 17 amino acids. Germline loops: CDR1 SGHRS, CDR2 YFSETQ. V was clipped by 4 bases and J by 7 bases, with 23 bases between them.

V gene TRBV7-9 combines with J gene TRBJ2-3; weak D call: TRBD2 (5 bases). The CDR3 is made up of 16 amino acids. Germline-derived CDR1 and CDR2 are SEHNR and FQNEAQ (reference sequence). Trimming shortened V by 0 bases and J by 3 bases, and 13 bases separated the two germline ends. The DNA for the CDR3 is TGTGCCAGCAGCTTAGCCGAGGGTCCGGGTACAGATACGCAGTATTTT. This encodes CASSLAEGPGTDTQYF.

This clone was picked up a small number of times. The rearrangement uses TRBV16 and TRBJ1-4; no definite D call. CDR1 and CDR2 (germline): KGHSY, FQNENV. The CDR3 loop spans 12 amino acids. V lost 4 bases and J lost 2, with 2 bases in between. The CDR3 spells CASSLTNEKLFF. CDR3 nucleotide sequence: TGTGCCAGCAGCCTGACTAATGAAAAACTGTTTTTT.

The chain couples TRBV5-1 to TRBJ2-2; TRBD1 or TRBD2 may be the D gene (5 bases each). Germline CDR1 and CDR2: SGHRS and YFSETQ. V was clipped by 7 bases and J by 1 base, with 17 bases between them. CDR3 length: 16 amino acids. The CDR3 bases are TGCGCCAGCGGAACGAGCGGACACAAGAACACCGGGGAGCTGTTTTTT. Its translation: CASGTSGHKNTGELFF.

The chain carries TRBV28 and TRBJ2-5; 11 bases match TRBD2. CDR1 is MDHEN, CDR2 SYDVKM, per germline. The junction had 12 bases not matched to a gene; V was cut back by 10 bases and J by 5 bases. This CDR3 has 15 residues. The CDR3 DNA follows: TGTGCCACGCACGAGAAAGTAGCGGGGGGGGAGACCCAGTACTTC. Translated: CATHEKVAGGETQYF.

The rearrangement uses TRBV5-1 and TRBJ2-1; D unresolved. The CDR3 runs to 14 residues. The V and J ends lost 5 bases and 9 bases respectively, with 18 bases between them. Germline assignment: CDR1 SGHRS and CDR2 YFSETQ. The CDR3 reads CASREARGVGEQFF. For the CDR3, the DNA is TGCGCCAGCAGAGAGGCTCGAGGTGTGGGTGAGCAGTTCTTC.